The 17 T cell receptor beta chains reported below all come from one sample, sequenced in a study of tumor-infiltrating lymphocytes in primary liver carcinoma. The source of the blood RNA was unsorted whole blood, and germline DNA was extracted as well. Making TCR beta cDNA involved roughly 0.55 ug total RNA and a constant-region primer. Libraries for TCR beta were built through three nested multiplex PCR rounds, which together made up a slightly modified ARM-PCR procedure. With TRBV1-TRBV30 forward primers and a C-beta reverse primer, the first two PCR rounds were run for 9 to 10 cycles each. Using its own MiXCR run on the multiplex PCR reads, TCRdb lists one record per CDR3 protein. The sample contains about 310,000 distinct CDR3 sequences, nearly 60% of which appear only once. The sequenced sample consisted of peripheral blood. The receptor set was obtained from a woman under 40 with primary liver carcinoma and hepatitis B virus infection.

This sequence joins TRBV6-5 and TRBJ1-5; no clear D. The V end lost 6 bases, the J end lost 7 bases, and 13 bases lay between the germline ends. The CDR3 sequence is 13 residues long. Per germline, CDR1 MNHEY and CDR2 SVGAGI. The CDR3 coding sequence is TGTGCCAGCAGAACCTTCGTGGGGCAGCCCCAGCATTTT. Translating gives CASRTFVGQPQHF.

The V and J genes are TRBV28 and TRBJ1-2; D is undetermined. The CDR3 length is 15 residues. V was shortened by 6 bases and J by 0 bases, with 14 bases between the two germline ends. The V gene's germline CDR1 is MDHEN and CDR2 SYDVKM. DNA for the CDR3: TGTGCCAGCAGCCATCTTTGTTGGGCTAACTATGGCTACACCTTC. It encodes CASSHLCWANYGYTF.

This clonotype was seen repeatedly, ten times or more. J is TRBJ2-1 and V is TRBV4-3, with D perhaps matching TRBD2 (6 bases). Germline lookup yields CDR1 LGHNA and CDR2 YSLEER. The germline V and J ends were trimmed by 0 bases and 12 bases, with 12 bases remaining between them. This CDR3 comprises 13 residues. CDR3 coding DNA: TGCGCCAGCAGCCAAGATTGGGGACTGCGGCAGTTCTTC. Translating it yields CASSQDWGLRQFF.

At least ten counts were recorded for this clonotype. As DNA, the CDR3 is TGCAGCGTTGAAGGCTACAGGGGCGACTATGGCTACACCTTC. Its protein product is CSVEGYRGDYGYTF. The chain joins TRBV29-1 to TRBJ1-2; 7 bases align to TRBD1. V trimming: 1 base; J trimming: 3 bases; junction bases outside the gene matches: 5. The CDR3 has 14 amino acids. Germline V CDR1 and CDR2: SQVTM, ANQGSEA.

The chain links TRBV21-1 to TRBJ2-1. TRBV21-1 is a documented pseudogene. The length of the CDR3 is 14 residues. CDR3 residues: CVSSKTPIPNEQFF. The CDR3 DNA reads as TGTGTCAGCAGCAAAACGCCAATCCCCAATGAGCAGTTCTTC.

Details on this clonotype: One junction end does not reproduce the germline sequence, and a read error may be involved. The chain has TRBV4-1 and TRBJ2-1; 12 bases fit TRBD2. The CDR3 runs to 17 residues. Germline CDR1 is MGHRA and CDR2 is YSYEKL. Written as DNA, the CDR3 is TGCGTCAGCAGCCGACCTCCGGGACTAGCGGGTCCTAATAAGCAGTTCTTC. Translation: CVSSRPPGLAGPNKQFF.

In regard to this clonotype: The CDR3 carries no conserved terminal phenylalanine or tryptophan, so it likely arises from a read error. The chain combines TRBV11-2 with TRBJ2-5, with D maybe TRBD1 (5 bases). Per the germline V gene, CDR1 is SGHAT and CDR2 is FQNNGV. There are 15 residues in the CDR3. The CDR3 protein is CVSSTLKGPQETQYC. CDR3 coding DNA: TGTGTCAGCAGCACCCTCAAGGGGCCCCAAGAGACTCAGTACTGC.

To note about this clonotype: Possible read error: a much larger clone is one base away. In nucleotides, the CDR3 is TGCAGCCTATACAGGGTCAGTACAGATACGCAGTATTTT. Amino acids: CSLYRVSTDTQYF. This chain joins TRBV29-1 and TRBJ2-3; a weak D match, TRBD1 (6 bases). This CDR3 has 13 amino acids. V lost 8 bases to trimming and J lost 3 bases, with 15 bases between them. CDR1 and CDR2 (germline): SQVTM, ANQGSEA.

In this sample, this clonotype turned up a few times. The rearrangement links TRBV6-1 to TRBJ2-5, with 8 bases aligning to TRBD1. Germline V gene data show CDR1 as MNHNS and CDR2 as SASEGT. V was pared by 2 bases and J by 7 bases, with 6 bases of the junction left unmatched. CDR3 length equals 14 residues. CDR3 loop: CASSERGQAGTQYF. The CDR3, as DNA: TGTGCCAGCAGTGAAAGGGGACAGGCTGGGACCCAGTACTTC.

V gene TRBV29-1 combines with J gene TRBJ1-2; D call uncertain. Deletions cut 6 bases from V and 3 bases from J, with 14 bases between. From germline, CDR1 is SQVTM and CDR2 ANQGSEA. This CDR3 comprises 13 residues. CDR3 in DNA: TGCAGCGTGTATCTTGCTCGCGACTATGGCTACACCTTC. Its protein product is CSVYLARDYGYTF.

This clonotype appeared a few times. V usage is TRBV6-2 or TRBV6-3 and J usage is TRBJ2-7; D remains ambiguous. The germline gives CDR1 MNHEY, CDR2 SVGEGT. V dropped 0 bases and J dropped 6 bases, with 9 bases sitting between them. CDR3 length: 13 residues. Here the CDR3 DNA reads TGTGCCAGCAGTTACTCCCCCCGGGCCGAGCAGTACTTC. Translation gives CASSYSPRAEQYF.

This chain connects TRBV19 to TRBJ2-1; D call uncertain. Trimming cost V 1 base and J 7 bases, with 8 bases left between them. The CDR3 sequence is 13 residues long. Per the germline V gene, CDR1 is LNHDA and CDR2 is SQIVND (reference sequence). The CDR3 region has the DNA TGTGCCAGTAGTATAGGTCGCGCGAATGAGCAGTTCTTC. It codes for CASSIGRANEQFF.

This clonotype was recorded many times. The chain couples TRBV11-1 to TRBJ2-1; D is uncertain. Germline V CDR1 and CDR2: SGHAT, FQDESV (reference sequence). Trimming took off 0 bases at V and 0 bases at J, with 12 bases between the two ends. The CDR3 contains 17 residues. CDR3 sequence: CASSLARVRSSYNEQFF. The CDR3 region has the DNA TGTGCCAGCAGCTTAGCGCGCGTGAGGAGCTCCTACAATGAGCAGTTCTTC.

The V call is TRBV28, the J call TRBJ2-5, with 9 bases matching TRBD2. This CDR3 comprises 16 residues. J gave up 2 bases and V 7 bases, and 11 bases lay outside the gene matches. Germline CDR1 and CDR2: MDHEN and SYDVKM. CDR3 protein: CASTQTAGGVQETQYF. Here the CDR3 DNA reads TGTGCCAGCACGCAAACAGCGGGAGGAGTTCAAGAGACCCAGTACTTC.

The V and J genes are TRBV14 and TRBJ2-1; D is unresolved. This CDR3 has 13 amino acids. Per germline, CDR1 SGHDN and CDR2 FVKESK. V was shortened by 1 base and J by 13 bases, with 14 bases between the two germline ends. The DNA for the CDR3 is TGTGCCAGCAGCCAAGGGGCGTGGCATTATCAGTTCTTC. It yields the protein CASSQGAWHYQFF.

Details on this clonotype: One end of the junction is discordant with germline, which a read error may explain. In DNA form, the CDR3 reads TGTGCCAGTGGACTAGCGGGACCCTGGGGCGCAGATACACAGTATTTT. Protein sequence: CASGLAGPWGADTQYF. The chain has TRBV28 and TRBJ2-3; 12 nucleotides align to TRBD2. CDR1 is MDHEN, CDR2 SYDVKM, per germline. The CDR3 loop spans 16 amino acids.

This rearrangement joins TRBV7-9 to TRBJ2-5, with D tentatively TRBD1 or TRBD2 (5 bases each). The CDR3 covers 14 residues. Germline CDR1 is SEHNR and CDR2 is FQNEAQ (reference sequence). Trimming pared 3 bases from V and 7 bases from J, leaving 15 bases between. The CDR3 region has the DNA TGTGCCAGCAGCTTGCCGGTGGGGGTGAGGACCCAGTACTTC. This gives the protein CASSLPVGVRTQYF. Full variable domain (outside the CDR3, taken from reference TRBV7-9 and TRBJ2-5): DTGVSQNPRHKITKRGQNVTFRCDPISEHNRLYWYRQTLGQGPEFLTYFQNEAQLEKSRLLSDRFSAERPKGSFSTLEIQRTEQGDSAMYLCASSLPVGVRTQYFGPGTRLLVL.